Described below is a single TCR beta chain sequence and its context. Its cognate antigen is unknown. The read stops 3 residues short of the end of the CDR3; the missing end is completed from the germline J gene. These data come from a study of T cells in women clearing cervical HPV infection. Study details: Case blood was drawn when the lesion was first found; control blood after infection became undetectable.

MY09/MY11 PCR detected cervical HPV DNA; dot-blot assigned genotypes. Genomic DNA, averaging about 1,200 ng per sample, yielded TCR beta CDR3 via immunoSEQ. The table came from immunoSEQ multiplex PCR; TCRdb's copy has only in-frame clones and leaves some out. The table lists about 24,000 clones, with roughly 5.5% in the top ten. The V gene end was trimmed by 6 bases and the J gene end by 7 bases; junction bases not matched to a gene: 7. The length of the CDR3 is 14 residues. Study-level results: Controls had more TRBV6-7 (0.16%) than cases (about 0.11%).

The origin of this receptor is a woman between 18 and 70 years old with a cervical HPV16 infection that either progressed to CIN3+ or cleared (not recorded which). The specimen was blood buffy coat. The chain joins TRBV12-3 or TRBV12-4 to TRBJ2-3; 10 bases align to TRBD1. The CDR3 DNA, read in part, is TGTGCCAGCAGCGACAGGGGGCAATTTTATACG. It encodes CASSDRGQFYT. The full CDR3 protein reads CASSDRGQFYTQYF.